The T cell receptor beta chain described here comes from a study of beta chain features in type 1 diabetes. This clone has only a few counts. As yet, its antigen is unknown. Other nucleotide sequences in the sample specify the same CDR3. Isolated RNA was reverse transcribed in full, so expressed TCRB transcripts were sequenced. Profiling relied on immunoSEQ multiplex PCR, and the TCRdb table lists in-frame clones only, not all of them. Among about 340,000 clones listed, 13% were seen once. V shed 3 bases and J 5 bases; nucleotides not matched to a gene: 1. CDR1 is KGHSH, CDR2 LQKENI, per germline. The CDR3 totals 13 residues. General study points: Type 1 diabetes patients showed a moderate but significant shortening of TCRB CDR3s in all four CD4+ subsets.

About 110 mL of blood, on average, came from one heparinised draw per donor. This chain links TRBV18 with TRBJ2-5; 9 bases match TRBD1. This clonotype originated in a woman aged 18 to 35 with type 1 diabetes. Sequences were obtained from naive CD4+ T cells from blood. Here the CDR3 DNA reads TGTGCCAGCTCACCGGGGACAGGGGAGACCCAGTACTTC. It codes for CASSPGTGETQYF.